The 27 T cell receptor beta chains presented below share a single source sample, sequenced in a study of lymphopenia after photon versus proton radiotherapy. Profiled with immunoSEQ multiplex PCR; TCRdb holds only in-frame clones, not every one. The data contain 25,000 to 35,000 clones, approximately 90% of them seen just once; the ten biggest clones take up roughly 50%. The source was peripheral blood, collected from a patient treated with proton-based radiotherapy. The receptors here all came from a woman aged 55-69 years with cholangiocarcinoma. Some clones in this sample may be carry-over from other donors' samples.

The gene calls are TRBV5-8 and TRBJ1-5; a possible D gene is TRBD1 (5 bases). The CDR3 runs to 15 residues. Trimming removed 4 bases at V and 10 bases at J, with 21 bases between. The V gene's germline CDR1 is SGHTS and CDR2 YDEGEE. The CDR3 sequence: CASSNFFLGGEPQHF. The CDR3 DNA is TGTGCCAGCAGCAATTTTTTTTTGGGGGGTGAACCCCAGCATTTT.

The chain is built from TRBV5-8 and TRBJ2-7; no firm D call. The CDR3 covers 13 residues. Germline V gives CDR1 SGHTS, CDR2 YDEGEE. Trimming took 0 bases from V and 5 from J, leaving 9 bases between them. The CDR3 here is CASSLGPADEQYF. DNA of the CDR3: TGTGCCAGCAGCTTGGGGCCAGCCGACGAGCAGTACTTC.

The chain combines TRBV5-1 with TRBJ2-1, with D maybe TRBD2 (5 bases). The V and J ends lost 3 bases and 0 bases respectively, with 16 bases between them. The CDR3 is 17 amino acids. The germline V gene has CDR1 SGHRS and CDR2 YFSETQ. CDR3 DNA sequence: TGCGCCAGCAGCTCGTACGCAACGGGGAGCTCCTACAATGAGCAGTTCTTC. It encodes CASSSYATGSSYNEQFF.

The rearrangement joins TRBV19 to TRBJ2-1, with D tentatively TRBD1 (6 bases). Germline CDR1 is LNHDA and CDR2 is SQIVND (reference sequence). The V gene lost 7 bases and the J gene lost 2 bases, with 15 bases spanning the gap. The CDR3 extends over 15 amino acids. The CDR3 DNA follows: TGTGCCAGTAAGAGTTTGGGGGCCACCTACAATGAGCAGTTCTTC. Encoded protein: CASKSLGATYNEQFF. The variable domain in full, with the rest retrieved from reference TRBV19 and TRBJ2-1, is DGGITQSPKYLFRKEGQNVTLSCEQNLNHDAMYWYRQDPGQGLRLIYYSQIVNDFQKGDIAEGYSVSREKKESFPLTVTSAQKNPTAFYLCASKSLGATYNEQFFGPGTRLTVL.

The chain links TRBV5-1 to TRBJ2-6, with TRBD1 matching over 9 bases. This CDR3 has 19 residues. Germline V gene data show CDR1 as SGHRS and CDR2 as YFSETQ. Trimming took 4 bases from V and 0 from J; bases not matched to a gene: 11. DNA of the CDR3: TGCGCCAGCAGCACAGAACAGGGGGCGTTTTACTCTGGGGCCAACGTCCTGACTTTC. This encodes CASSTEQGAFYSGANVLTF.

The chain uses TRBV2 and TRBJ1-6, with a weak D call TRBD1 (5 bases). The CDR3 extends over 15 amino acids. CDR1 and CDR2 (germline): SNHLY, FYNNEI. The V end lost 1 base, the J end lost 7 bases, and 11 bases lay between the germline ends. The CDR3 sequence: CASSEVSPGNSPLHF. CDR3 sequence (DNA): TGTGCCAGCAGTGAAGTTAGCCCAGGGAATTCACCCCTCCACTTT.

The rearrangement uses TRBV10-1 and TRBJ2-2; D may be TRBD1 (6 bases). V was shortened by 3 bases and J by 4 bases, with 12 bases between the two germline ends. This CDR3 is 15 amino acids long. Germline CDR1 and CDR2: WNHNN and SYGVQD (reference sequence). The CDR3, as DNA: TGCGCCAGCAGTGATTGGGGGCGCAGCACCGGGGAGCTGTTTTTT. Amino acids: CASSDWGRSTGELFF.

The chain couples TRBV5-1 to TRBJ2-7, with no clear D. This CDR3 has 15 residues. V was clipped by 4 bases and J by 3 bases, with 17 bases between them. CDR1 is SGHRS, CDR2 YFSETQ, per germline. The CDR3 protein is CASSIGPAEIYEQYF. DNA for the CDR3: TGCGCCAGCAGCATAGGACCTGCAGAGATCTACGAGCAGTACTTC.

CDR3 loop: CASSLVGGGEQFF. As DNA, the CDR3 is TGCGCCAGCAGCTTGGTCGGGGGAGGTGAGCAGTTCTTC. The V call is TRBV5-1, the J call TRBJ2-1, with D possibly TRBD2 on 6 matching bases. Trimming took 0 bases from V and 9 from J, leaving 10 bases between them. Germline assignment: CDR1 SGHRS and CDR2 YFSETQ. The CDR3 has 13 residues.

The CDR3 loop is CASSPEKGRRRSYEQYF. The CDR3 DNA sequence: TGTGCCAGCAGTCCCGAAAAGGGGAGGCGGAGGTCCTACGAGCAGTACTTC. V gene TRBV27 combines with J gene TRBJ2-7, with D possibly TRBD2 on 6 matching bases. Trimming left V 5 bases short and J 1 base short, with 21 bases between. This CDR3 region has 17 residues. In germline, CDR1 is MNHEY, CDR2 SMNVEV (reference sequence).

J is TRBJ2-3 and V is TRBV9; either TRBD1 or TRBD2 may supply D (6 bases each). Trimming pared 3 bases from V and 4 bases from J, leaving 24 bases between. Germline V gives CDR1 SGDLS, CDR2 YYNGEE. This CDR3 is built from 18 residues. CDR3 sequence: CASSARGGALHGADTQYF. The CDR3 coding sequence is TGTGCCAGCAGCGCCAGGGGCGGGGCCTTGCATGGGGCAGATACGCAGTATTTT.

This clone appeared once. The chain employs TRBV7-3 and TRBJ1-1; D not certain. Germline values: CDR1 SGHTA, CDR2 FQGTGA. V dropped 3 bases and J dropped 5 bases, with 10 bases sitting between them. The CDR3 contains 13 residues. CDR3 in DNA: TGTGCCAGCAGCTTGGGAGGGCTTACTGAAGCTTTCTTT. Translating gives CASSLGGLTEAFF.

This chain joins TRBV5-1 and TRBJ2-3, with 11 positions matching TRBD2. Germline trimming cut 2 bases from V and 2 bases from J; bases unmatched to any gene: 4. Germline loops: CDR1 SGHRS, CDR2 YFSETQ. The CDR3 consists of 16 residues. The CDR3 spells CASSFLAGGNTDTQYF. The CDR3 DNA sequence: TGCGCCAGCAGCTTTCTAGCGGGAGGAAACACAGATACGCAGTATTTT.

The chain couples TRBV7-8 to TRBJ2-7; TRBD1 agrees at 7 bases. Germline V gene lookup returns CDR1 SGHVS and CDR2 FQNEAQ. The J segment lost 2 bases and the V segment lost 5 bases, leaving 3 bases of the junction unmatched. The CDR3 length is 13 residues. Written as DNA, the CDR3 is TGTGCCAGCAGCAGACAGGGAACCTACGAGCAGTACTTC. As protein: CASSRQGTYEQYF.

The chain recombines TRBV29-1 with TRBJ1-1, with TRBD1 identical over 7 bases. Germline values: CDR1 SQVTM, CDR2 ANQGSEA. The CDR3 sequence is 13 residues long. V lost 7 bases to trimming and J lost 8 bases; unmatched junction nucleotides: 13. The CDR3 reads CSAGDRDTSEAFF. The CDR3, as DNA: TGCAGCGCCGGCGACAGGGATACGTCCGAAGCTTTCTTT.

V gene TRBV27 combines with J gene TRBJ2-7; D might be TRBD2 (6 bases). The CDR3 runs 14 residues. CDR1 is MNHEY and CDR2 is SMNVEV in the germline V gene (reference sequence). Trimming removed 3 bases from V and 3 bases from J, with 12 bases in between. The CDR3 DNA is TGTGCCAGCAGTTTGGAGGGAGGCCACTACGAGCAGTACTTC. Encoded protein: CASSLEGGHYEQYF.

The chain recombines TRBV30 with TRBJ1-5; 10 nucleotides align to TRBD1. Germline CDR1 reads GTSNPN; CDR2 reads SVGIG (reference sequence). The CDR3 is 17 amino acids. V shed 2 bases and J 0 bases; nucleotides not matched to a gene: 7. The CDR3 spells CAWSWTGGAGSNQPQHF. CDR3 DNA: TGTGCCTGGAGTTGGACAGGGGGTGCGGGTAGCAATCAGCCCCAGCATTTT.

The V and J genes are TRBV7-8 and TRBJ2-3, with TRBD2 identical over 9 bases. This CDR3 region has 14 residues. V shed 1 base, J shed 11 bases, and the junction held 7 bases outside the gene matches. Germline V gene lookup returns CDR1 SGHVS and CDR2 FQNEAQ. The CDR3 loop is CASSLVLAGVVQYF. CDR3 nucleotides: TGTGCCAGCAGCTTAGTTTTAGCGGGAGTAGTGCAGTATTTT.

V gene TRBV19 combines with J gene TRBJ2-7, with TRBD1 identical over 11 bases. The CDR3 runs to 15 residues. The V segment lost 4 bases and the J segment 9 bases; nucleotides outside the gene matches: 11. Germline-derived CDR1 and CDR2 are LNHDA and SQIVND (reference sequence). The CDR3 coding sequence is TGTGCCAGTAGTAAAAAGGGGGACAGGGGGTCGCGGCAGTACTTC. Its protein product is CASSKKGDRGSRQYF.

The gene calls are TRBV2 and TRBJ2-3, with D hard to call. The V end lost 5 bases, the J end lost 6 bases, and 15 bases lay between the germline ends. The CDR3 runs 14 residues. Germline V gene lookup returns CDR1 SNHLY and CDR2 FYNNEI. The CDR3 reads CASSKVTSADTQYF. The CDR3 DNA follows: TGTGCCAGCAGTAAGGTTACCTCCGCGGATACGCAGTATTTT. Full variable domain (remainder filled in from reference TRBV2 and TRBJ2-3): EPEVTQTPSHQVTQMGQEVILRCVPISNHLYFYWYRQILGQKVEFLVSFYNNEISEKSEIFDDQFSVERPDGSNFTLKIRSTKLEDSAMYFCASSKVTSADTQYFGPGTRLTVL.

The rearrangement joins TRBV7-9 to TRBJ1-2; no clear D gene. The CDR3 length is 13 residues. Trimming removed 1 base at V and 10 bases at J, with 13 bases between. CDR1 and CDR2 (germline): SEHNR, FQNEAQ (reference sequence). The CDR3 is CASSLDLVVDYTF. The DNA of the CDR3 is TGTGCCAGCAGCTTAGATCTCGTCGTTGACTACACCTTC.

The chain recombines TRBV2 with TRBJ1-2, with D tentatively TRBD1 (6 bases). Germline loops: CDR1 SNHLY, CDR2 FYNNEI. The V gene lost 3 bases and the J gene lost 5 bases, with 7 bases spanning the gap. The CDR3 runs to 12 residues. The CDR3 is CASSDTGYGYTF. CDR3 DNA: TGTGCCAGCAGTGACACAGGGTATGGCTACACCTTC.

The chain couples TRBV5-1 to TRBJ2-5; TRBD2 matches 8 bases. With 6 bases clipped from V and 4 bases from J, the junction kept 5 bases outside the gene matches. This CDR3 contains 13 residues. The V gene's germline CDR1 is SGHRS and CDR2 YFSETQ. The CDR3 DNA follows: TGCGCCAGCACCGCCCGGGGGGGAGAGACCCAGTACTTC. Protein: CASTARGGETQYF.

This clone is classed as hyperexpanded. The rearrangement joins TRBV2 to TRBJ2-7; D is uncertain. V was clipped by 10 bases and J by 7 bases, with 11 bases between them. This CDR3 spans 10 amino acids. Germline lookup yields CDR1 SNHLY and CDR2 FYNNEI. CDR3 coding DNA: TGTGCCATCCGACTCGGTGAGCAGTACTTC. Translation: CAIRLGEQYF.

In its sample, this clone was seen once. The chain carries TRBV2 and TRBJ2-7, with D perhaps being TRBD1 or TRBD2 (5 bases each). Between the trimmed V and J ends, which lost 6 bases and 9 bases, there was a span of 12 bases. CDR1 and CDR2 from the germline V gene are SNHLY and FYNNEI. This CDR3 spans 11 amino acids. The CDR3 protein is CASRTRDVQYF. The CDR3 DNA reads TGTGCCAGCAGGACGAGGGACGTGCAGTACTTC.

This sequence joins TRBV30 and TRBJ2-5, with TRBD2 matching 8 bases. The J call could be wrong; TRBJ2-7 is a better fit for the DNA end. The CDR3 has 14 amino acids. Germline V lookup: CDR1 GTSNPN, CDR2 SVGIG (reference sequence). CDR3 protein: CAWRKIAGMGEQYF. Here the CDR3 DNA reads TGTGCCTGGAGAAAGATAGCGGGGATGGGCGAGCAGTACTTC.

This chain links TRBV4-3 with TRBJ2-7, with a possible D match to TRBD2 (6 bases). The ends were cut back, 0 bases at V and 1 base at J, with 13 bases in the middle. Germline V lookup: CDR1 LGHNA, CDR2 YSLEER. This CDR3 spans 16 amino acids. Written as DNA, the CDR3 is TGCGCCAGCAGCCAAGATGTATATAGCGGTTCCTACGAGCAGTACTTC. This codes for CASSQDVYSGSYEQYF.